What follows is one T cell receptor (beta chain) and its context. Its matching antigen is unknown. The germline gives CDR1 SGHTA, CDR2 FQGTGA. V was shortened by 7 bases and J by 6 bases, with 22 bases between the two germline ends. The CDR3 totals 15 residues. The entry originates in a study of CD8 T cells in Susac syndrome. Findings and caveats of the study: Acknowledgment was made by the study that its TCR sequencing and HLA analysis involved a relatively small number of individuals.

An amount of RNA that ranged from roughly 0.45 to 1 ug was reverse transcribed with random hexamers. One entry per CDR3 protein results from TCRdb running MiXCR on the immunoSEQ multiplex PCR reads. The sample includes more than 70,000 distinct CDR3 sequences, approximately 95% of them seen just once. This sequence joins TRBV7-3 and TRBJ2-7, with D possibly called TRBD1 or TRBD2 (6 bases each). The sample was CD8+ T cells from PBMCs. This TCR derives from a human donor in good health. CDR3 loop: CASNEGGTRGGEQYF. CDR3 coding DNA: TGTGCCAGCAACGAAGGAGGGACACGAGGAGGCGAGCAGTACTTC.